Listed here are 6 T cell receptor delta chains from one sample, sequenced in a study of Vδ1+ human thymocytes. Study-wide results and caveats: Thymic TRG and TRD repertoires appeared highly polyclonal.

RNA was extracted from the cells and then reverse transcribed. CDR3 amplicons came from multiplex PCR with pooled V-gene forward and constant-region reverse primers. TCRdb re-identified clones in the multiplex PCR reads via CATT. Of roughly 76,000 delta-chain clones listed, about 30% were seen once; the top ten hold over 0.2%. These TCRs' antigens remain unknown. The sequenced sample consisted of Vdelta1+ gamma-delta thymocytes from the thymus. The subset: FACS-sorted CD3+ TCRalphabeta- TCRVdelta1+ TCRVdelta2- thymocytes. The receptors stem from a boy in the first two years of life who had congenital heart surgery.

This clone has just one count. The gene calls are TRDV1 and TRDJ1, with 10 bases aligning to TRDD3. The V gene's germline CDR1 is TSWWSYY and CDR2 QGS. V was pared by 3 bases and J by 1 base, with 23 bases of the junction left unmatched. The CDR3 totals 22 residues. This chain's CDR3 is CALGEREAFLGGGYDRTDKLIF. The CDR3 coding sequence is TGTGCTCTTGGGGAGAGAGAGGCCTTCCTAGGCGGGGGATACGATCGCACCGATAAACTCATCTTT.

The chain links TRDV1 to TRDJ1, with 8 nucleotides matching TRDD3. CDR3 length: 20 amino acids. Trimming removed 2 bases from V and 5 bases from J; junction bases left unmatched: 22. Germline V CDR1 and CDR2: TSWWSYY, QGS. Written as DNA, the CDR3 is TGTGCTCTTGGGGAATTAGGGGGTCGGGTACTGGGGGCCCAGGGGGATAAACTCATCTTT. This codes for CALGELGGRVLGAQGDKLIF.

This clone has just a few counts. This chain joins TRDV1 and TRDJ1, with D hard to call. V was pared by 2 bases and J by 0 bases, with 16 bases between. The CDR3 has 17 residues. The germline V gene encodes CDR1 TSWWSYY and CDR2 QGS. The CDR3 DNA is TGTGCTCTTGGGGAAGGAGGAGGTACGCCCTACACCGATAAACTCATCTTT. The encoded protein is CALGEGGGTPYTDKLIF.

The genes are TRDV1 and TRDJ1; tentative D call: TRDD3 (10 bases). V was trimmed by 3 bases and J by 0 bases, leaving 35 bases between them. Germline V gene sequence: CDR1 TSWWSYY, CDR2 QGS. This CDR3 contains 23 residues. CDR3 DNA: TGTGCTCTTGGGGAGCATTCCCATGGCCTTCCTACGTACTGGGGGATGTACACCGATAAACTCATCTTT. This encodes CALGEHSHGLPTYWGMYTDKLIF.

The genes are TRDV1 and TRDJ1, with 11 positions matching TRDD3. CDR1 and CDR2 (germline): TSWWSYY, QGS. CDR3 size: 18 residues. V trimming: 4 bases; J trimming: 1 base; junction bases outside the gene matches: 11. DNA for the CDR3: TGTGCTCTTGGGGTCAAGGGATGGGGGATACGCCCCACCGATAAACTCATCTTT. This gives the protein CALGVKGWGIRPTDKLIF.

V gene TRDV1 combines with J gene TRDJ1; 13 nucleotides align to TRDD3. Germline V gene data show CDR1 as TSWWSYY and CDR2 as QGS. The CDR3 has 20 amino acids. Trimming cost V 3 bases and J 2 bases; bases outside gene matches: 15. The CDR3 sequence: CALGDPVLGDTDVLTDKLIF. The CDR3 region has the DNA TGTGCTCTTGGGGACCCAGTACTGGGGGATACGGATGTACTGACCGATAAACTCATCTTT.